The clone carrying this TCR beta chain was detected once. These data are taken from a study of control samples from healthy donors and cancer patients. The assay was immunoSEQ multiplex PCR, and TCRdb's table has in-frame clones only and misses some. Of approximately 97,000 clones listed, about 90% are singletons. CDR3 length: 14 amino acids. The junction had 5 bases not matched to a gene; V was cut back by 4 bases and J by 0 bases. Per germline, CDR1 SQVTM and CDR2 ANQGSEA. The source of this sequence is a woman aged 18-29 years in good health. The chain employs TRBV29-1 and TRBJ2-5; 7 nucleotides line up with TRBD2. The sequenced sample was blood. CDR3 sequence reads: CSVAAGMYQETQYF. The CDR3 region has the DNA TGCAGCGTTGCAGCGGGGATGTACCAAGAGACCCAGTACTTC.